The source of this T cell receptor beta chain is a study of OX40 agonist ivuxolimab in advanced cancers. The table came from immunoSEQ multiplex PCR; TCRdb's copy has only in-frame clones and leaves some out. Found here are around 83,000 clones, approximately 85% of them singletons; the top ten hold around 4.3%. The CDR3 has 14 amino acids. The V and J ends lost 1 base and 6 bases, in that order; junction bases with no gene match: 4. The V gene's germline CDR1 is LNHNV and CDR2 YYDKDF (reference sequence). This receptor was obtained from an adult with an advanced solid tumor such as melanoma, head and neck, liver or kidney cancer. The chain links TRBV15 to TRBJ2-7, with 9 bases matching TRBD1. The input for sequencing was CD4+ or CD8+ T cells sorted from blood, taken in a trial of the OX40 agonist ivuxolimab. The CDR3: CATSRGGTGREQYF. In DNA, the CDR3 is TGTGCCACCAGCAGAGGAGGGACAGGGCGCGAGCAGTACTTC.